One sample yielded the 26 T cell receptor beta chains listed below, sequenced in a study of cytomegalovirus exposure and HLA in healthy donors. With 60 Vbeta and 13 Jbeta primers, the PCR was carried out. Data came from immunoSEQ multiplex PCR; TCRdb stores just in-frame clones and leaves some out. Of 180,000 or so clones in the sample, 75% to 90% were seen once. Source material: PBMCs. These receptors originate from a man between 18 and 29 years old in good health and CMV-seropositive.

This rearrangement joins TRBV19 to TRBJ2-5, with TRBD1 as a possible D gene (6 bases). The CDR3 covers 15 residues. In germline, CDR1 is LNHDA, CDR2 SQIVND (reference sequence). Trimming left V 6 bases short and J 2 bases short, with 16 bases between. As DNA, the CDR3 is TGTGCCAGTAGCCTGGGGGCCAGGCTGCAAGAGACCCAGTACTTC. Its protein product is CASSLGARLQETQYF.

V and J are TRBV15 and TRBJ2-7; D possibly corresponds to TRBD1 (6 bases). The CDR3 length is 17 residues. Trimming took off 1 base at V and 0 bases at J, with 16 bases between the two ends. Germline assignment: CDR1 LNHNV and CDR2 YYDKDF (reference sequence). The CDR3, as DNA: TGTGCCACCAGCAGAGGGGGCCCAGGGGAGAGCTCCTACGAGCAGTACTTC. As protein: CATSRGGPGESSYEQYF.

The chain uses TRBV18 and TRBJ2-1; 9 bases line up with TRBD2. This CDR3 comprises 14 residues. The V and J ends lost 1 base and 7 bases, in that order; junction bases with no gene match: 2. The germline CDR1 and CDR2 sequences are KGHSH and LQKENI. The CDR3 spells CASSPLAGVNEQFF. The DNA for the CDR3 is TGTGCCAGCTCACCACTAGCGGGGGTAAATGAGCAGTTCTTC.

The rearrangement joins TRBV7-2 to TRBJ1-3, with D possibly TRBD1 on 6 matching bases. CDR1 SGHTA and CDR2 FQGNSA come from the germline V gene. The germline V and J ends were trimmed by 7 bases and 7 bases, with 17 bases remaining between them. The CDR3 covers 14 residues. The CDR3 DNA reads TGTGCCAGCATCGTACAGGGTCGTTGGAACACCATATATTTT. The encoded protein is CASIVQGRWNTIYF.

This chain joins TRBV7-7 and TRBJ2-5; TRBD1 matches at 7 bases. Germline V gene sequence: CDR1 SSHAT, CDR2 FNYEAQ (reference sequence). The CDR3 consists of 14 residues. V was clipped by 2 bases and J by 5 bases; unmatched bases: 5. Written as DNA, the CDR3 is TGTGCCAGCAGCTTATCAGGGGGTCGCGAGACCCAGTACTTC. This gives the protein CASSLSGGRETQYF.

The V gene is TRBV5-6, the J gene TRBJ1-4; D is undetermined. This CDR3 comprises 14 residues. The V gene's germline CDR1 is SGHDT and CDR2 YYEEEE. V lost 2 bases and J 3 bases, leaving 8 bases between the germline ends. CDR3 DNA sequence: TGTGCCAGCAGCTTTCTTGAGGCTAATGAAAAACTGTTTTTT. Translating gives CASSFLEANEKLFF.

This sequence joins TRBV2 and TRBJ2-5; 11 nucleotides match TRBD2. The CDR3 extends over 13 amino acids. Germline values: CDR1 SNHLY, CDR2 FYNNEI. With V trimmed by 10 bases and J by 2 bases, 3 bases remained unmatched. The CDR3 protein is CATLAGGQETQYF. DNA of the CDR3: TGTGCCACCTTAGCGGGGGGGCAAGAGACCCAGTACTTC.

The chain is built from TRBV5-4 and TRBJ2-5; TRBD2 might be the D (6 bases). Trimming took off 0 bases at V and 9 bases at J, with 18 bases between the two ends. This CDR3 has 15 amino acids. Germline V gene lookup returns CDR1 SGHNT and CDR2 YYREEE (reference sequence). The CDR3 here is CASSLARGSVAPQYF. The CDR3 bases are TGTGCCAGCAGCTTGGCCCGGGGGTCGGTAGCCCCCCAGTACTTC.

The rearrangement links TRBV14 to TRBJ1-2; no reliable D call. The CDR3 has 13 residues. V lost 4 bases, J lost 5 bases, and 11 bases lay in between. Germline assignment: CDR1 SGHDN and CDR2 FVKESK. CDR3 nucleotide sequence: TGTGCCAGCAGCCTCCCTGCGGCTTATGGCTACACCTTC. Translating it yields CASSLPAAYGYTF.

The CDR3 protein is CASSLGGDVKNIQYF. DNA for the CDR3: TGTGCCAGCAGTTTAGGGGGGGACGTCAAAAACATTCAGTACTTC. V and J are TRBV27 and TRBJ2-4; 7 bases are a match to TRBD2. The V and J ends lost 2 bases and 3 bases, in that order; junction bases with no gene match: 4. Germline V lookup: CDR1 MNHEY, CDR2 SMNVEV (reference sequence). The CDR3 sequence is 15 residues long.

V and J are TRBV20-1 and TRBJ2-5; D is undetermined. The J call is uncertain, as TRBJ2-7 better fits the DNA end. This CDR3 is built from 9 residues. Germline CDR1 reads DFQATT; CDR2 reads SNEGSKA (reference sequence). This CDR3 is CSASHEQYF. The CDR3 DNA reads TGCAGTGCTAGCCACGAGCAGTACTTC.

The gene calls are TRBV12-5 and TRBJ2-7, with a tentative D call TRBD1 (5 bases). From germline, CDR1 is LGHNT and CDR2 FRNRAP. This CDR3 comprises 11 residues. Trimming stripped 6 bases from V and 6 bases from J, with 9 bases between. The CDR3 DNA reads as TGTGCTAGTGGCGACAGTCGCGAGCAGTACTTC. It specifies CASGDSREQYF.

The chain couples TRBV30 to TRBJ2-3, with 7 bases that match TRBD1. Losses at the gene ends were 5 bases for V and 8 bases for J; bases not matched to a gene: 7. Germline V gene data show CDR1 as GTSNPN and CDR2 as SVGIG (reference sequence). CDR3 size: 12 residues. The CDR3 nucleotides are TGTGCCTGGGGAGACAGGGCAGGTACGCAGTATTTT. Translated, it gives CAWGDRAGTQYF.

This chain uses TRBV2 with TRBJ2-3; no firm D call. Germline V gene sequence: CDR1 SNHLY, CDR2 FYNNEI. V was trimmed by 2 bases and J by 0 bases, leaving 6 bases between them. The CDR3 sequence is 14 residues long. Here the CDR3 DNA reads TGTGCCAGCAGTGAATCAGGCAGCACAGATACGCAGTATTTT. Protein product: CASSESGSTDTQYF.

CDR3 region: CATSRAFYEQFF. The CDR3, as DNA: TGTGCCACCAGCAGAGCATTTTATGAGCAGTTCTTC. This chain connects TRBV15 to TRBJ2-1; D is unclear. V lost 1 base to trimming and J lost 8 bases, with 6 bases between them. The CDR3 length is 12 residues. Germline lookup yields CDR1 LNHNV and CDR2 YYDKDF (reference sequence).

This chain connects TRBV7-8 to TRBJ2-3, with TRBD1 matching 7 bases. Germline V gene lookup returns CDR1 SGHVS and CDR2 FQNEAQ. V trimming: 0 bases; J trimming: 14 bases; junction bases outside the gene matches: 8. This CDR3 region has 13 residues. The CDR3, as DNA: TGTGCCAGCAGCTTAGCGGGGACAGTTTCCCCGTATTTT. It specifies CASSLAGTVSPYF.

V is TRBV5-6 and J is TRBJ2-5; 7 bases align to TRBD1. This CDR3 contains 15 residues. Trimming took 3 bases from V and 0 from J; bases not matched to a gene: 5. Germline CDR1 and CDR2: SGHDT and YYEEEE. The CDR3 loop is CASSYDRVYQETQYF. In DNA, the CDR3 is TGTGCCAGCAGCTACGACAGGGTGTACCAAGAGACCCAGTACTTC.

This clone was found a few times. V gene TRBV6-6 combines with J gene TRBJ1-2; possibly TRBD1 for D (6 bases). Trimming shortened V by 6 bases and J by 8 bases, and 19 bases separated the two germline ends. This CDR3 is 14 amino acids long. CDR1 is MNHNY and CDR2 is SVGAGI in the germline V gene (reference sequence). The CDR3 DNA sequence: TGTGCCAGCAGACCCGGGACACCCGCTATCGGCTACACCTTC. Protein: CASRPGTPAIGYTF.

The sample holds one count of this clone. The chain couples TRBV2 to TRBJ2-7, with 9 positions matching TRBD1. This CDR3 spans 14 amino acids. The V gene's germline CDR1 is SNHLY and CDR2 FYNNEI. V was pared by 7 bases and J by 2 bases, with 6 bases of the junction left unmatched. The CDR3: CASTPGQGTYEQYF. The DNA of the CDR3 is TGTGCCAGCACCCCGGGACAGGGTACCTACGAGCAGTACTTC.

This clone was counted between two and nine times. The genes are TRBV19 and TRBJ1-4; no firm D call. The CDR3 sequence is 13 residues long. CDR1 and CDR2 (germline): LNHDA, SQIVND (reference sequence). V lost 6 bases and J 5 bases, leaving 10 bases between the germline ends. DNA for the CDR3: TGTGCCAGTAGGGAAAGGAGAAATGAAAAACTGTTTTTT. It specifies CASRERRNEKLFF.

The chain recombines TRBV7-8 with TRBJ2-2; tentatively, D is TRBD2 (5 bases). In germline, CDR1 is SGHVS, CDR2 FQNEAQ. The CDR3 has 14 amino acids. CDR3: CAHLGGLPIGELFF. In DNA, the CDR3 is TGTGCTCACTTAGGCGGACTCCCTATAGGGGAGCTGTTTTTT. The full variable domain, with the rest looked up from reference TRBV7-8 and TRBJ2-2, is GAGVSQSPRYKVAKRGQDVALRCDPISGHVSLFWYQQALGQGPEFLTYFQNEAQLDKSGLPSDRFFAERPEGSVSTLKIQRTQQEDSAVYLCAHLGGLPIGELFFGEGSRLTVL.

The table lists this clone with a few counts. The rearrangement joins TRBV13 to TRBJ1-4; 9 bases are shared with TRBD1. After removal of 1 base from V and 7 bases from J, the junction contained 4 bases not matched to a gene. Germline values: CDR1 PRHDT, CDR2 FYEKMQ (reference sequence). The length of the CDR3 is 15 residues. For the CDR3, the DNA is TGTGCCAGCAGCTTAGATACAGGGGGCGGTGAAAAACTGTTTTTT. It yields the protein CASSLDTGGGEKLFF. The full variable domain, completed using reference TRBV13 and TRBJ1-4, is AAGVIQSPRHLIKEKRETATLKCYPIPRHDTVYWYQQGPGQDPQFLISFYEKMQSDKGSIPDRFSAQQFSDYHSELNMSSLELGDSALYFCASSLDTGGGEKLFFGSGTQLSVL.

The chain has TRBV9 and TRBJ2-5; TRBD1 aligns across 9 bases. The CDR3 totals 14 residues. J was trimmed by 5 bases and V by 3 bases; bases with no gene match: 5. Germline CDR1 reads SGDLS; CDR2 reads YYNGEE. The CDR3 loop is CASSGGTGWETQYF. The CDR3 DNA sequence: TGTGCCAGCAGCGGAGGGACAGGGTGGGAGACCCAGTACTTC.

The chain recombines TRBV27 with TRBJ2-7; no firm D call. CDR1 and CDR2 (germline): MNHEY, SMNVEV (reference sequence). This CDR3 has 13 amino acids. V was cut by 5 bases and J by 3 bases, with 11 bases left in between. For the CDR3, the DNA is TGTGCCAGCAGTCCCAAAATCTACTACGAGCAGTACTTC. Amino acid sequence: CASSPKIYYEQYF.

This chain links TRBV14 with TRBJ2-1; possibly TRBD2 for D (5 bases). V lost 3 bases and J lost 4, with 13 bases in between. There are 15 residues in the CDR3. CDR1 is SGHDN, CDR2 FVKESK, per germline. Here the CDR3 DNA reads TGTGCCAGCAGCCATTCTTACGGGGAATACAATGAGCAGTTCTTC. It encodes CASSHSYGEYNEQFF.

The chain is built from TRBV7-9 and TRBJ1-1; no clear D gene. V was clipped by 5 bases and J by 5 bases, with 12 bases between them. CDR3 length equals 13 residues. CDR1 and CDR2 from the germline V gene are SEHNR and FQNEAQ (reference sequence). Here the CDR3 reads CASSLPPGTEAFF. Written as DNA, the CDR3 is TGTGCCAGCAGCCTTCCTCCCGGGACTGAAGCTTTCTTT.